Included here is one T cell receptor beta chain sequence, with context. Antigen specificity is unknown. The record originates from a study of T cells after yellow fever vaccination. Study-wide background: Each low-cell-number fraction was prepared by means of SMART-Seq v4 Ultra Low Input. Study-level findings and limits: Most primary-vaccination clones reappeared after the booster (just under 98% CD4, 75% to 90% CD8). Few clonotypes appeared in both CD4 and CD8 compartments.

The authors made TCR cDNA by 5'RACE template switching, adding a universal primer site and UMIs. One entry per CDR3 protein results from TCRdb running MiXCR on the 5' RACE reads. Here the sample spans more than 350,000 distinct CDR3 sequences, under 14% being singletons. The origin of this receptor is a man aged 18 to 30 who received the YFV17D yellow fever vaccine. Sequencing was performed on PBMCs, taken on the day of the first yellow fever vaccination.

The CDR3 region is CASSDRAGGGRDTQYF. The CDR3 bases are TGTGCCAGCAGTGACCGTGCGGGGGGCGGGAGAGATACGCAGTATTTT. V and J are TRBV2 and TRBJ2-3; TRBD2 agrees at 8 bases. This CDR3 has 16 amino acids. Trimming cost V 3 bases and J 5 bases; bases outside gene matches: 10. The germline CDR1 and CDR2 sequences are SNHLY and FYNNEI.